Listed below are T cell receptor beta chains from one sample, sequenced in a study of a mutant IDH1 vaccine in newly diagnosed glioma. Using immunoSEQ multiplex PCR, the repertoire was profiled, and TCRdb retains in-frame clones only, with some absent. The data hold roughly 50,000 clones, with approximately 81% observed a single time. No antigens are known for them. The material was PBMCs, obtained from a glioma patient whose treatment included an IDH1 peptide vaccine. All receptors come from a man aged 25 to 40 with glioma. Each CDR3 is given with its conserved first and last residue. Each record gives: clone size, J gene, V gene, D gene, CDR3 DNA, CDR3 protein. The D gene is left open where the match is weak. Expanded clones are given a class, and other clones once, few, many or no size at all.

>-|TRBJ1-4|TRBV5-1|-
TGCGCCAGCAGCTTGGTCCCAGTGGGGGGGGAAGAAAAACTGTTTTTT
CASSLVPVGGEEKLFF
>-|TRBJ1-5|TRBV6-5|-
TGTGCCAGCAGCCTGGACAGCCACAGCAATCAGCCCCAGCATTTT
CASSLDSHSNQPQHF
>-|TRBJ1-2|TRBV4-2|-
TGTGCCAGCAGCCGCGGACAGCTTAACTATGGCTACACCTTC
CASSRGQLNYGYTF
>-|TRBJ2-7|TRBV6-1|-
TGTGCCAGCAGTGACGAACAGGCGAGCTCCTACGAGCAGTACTTC
CASSDEQASSYEQYF
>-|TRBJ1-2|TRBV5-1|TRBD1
TGCGCCAGCAGCTCCGGACAGGGGAGGGTTACTAACTATGGCTACACCTTC
CASSSGQGRVTNYGYTF
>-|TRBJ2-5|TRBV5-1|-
TGCGCCAGCAGCTTCCAGACGGACCAAGAGACCCAGTACTTC
CASSFQTDQETQYF
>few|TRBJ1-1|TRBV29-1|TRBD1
TGCAGCCTCATGACAGGGATGAACACTGAAGCTTTCTTT
CSLMTGMNTEAFF
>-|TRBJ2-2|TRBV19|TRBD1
TGTGCCAGTAGAAACGCCGGGACAGGGAACACCGGGGAGCTGTTTTTT
CASRNAGTGNTGELFF
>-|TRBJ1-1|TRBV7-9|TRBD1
TGTGCCAGCAGCTCCGTACAGGGGGCTGAAGCTTTCTTT
CASSSVQGAEAFF
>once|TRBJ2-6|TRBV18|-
TGTGCCAGCTCACCACTGTCTGGTTCTGGGGCCAACGTCCTGACTTTC
CASSPLSGSGANVLTF
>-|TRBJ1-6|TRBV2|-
TGTGCCAGCAGTGCCGCCCGGACTAGTTCACCCCTCCACTTT
CASSAARTSSPLHF
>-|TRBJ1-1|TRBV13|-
TGTGCCAGCAGCTCCCCCACACAGGGGAACACTGAAGCTTTCTTT
CASSSPTQGNTEAFF
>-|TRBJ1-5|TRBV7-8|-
TGTGCCAGCAGCTTAGAGGGTAAGAGCAATCAGCCCCAGCATTTT
CASSLEGKSNQPQHF
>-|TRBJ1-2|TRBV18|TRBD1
TGTGCCAGCTCACCCGGACAGGGACAGAGCTATGGCTACACCTTC
CASSPGQGQSYGYTF
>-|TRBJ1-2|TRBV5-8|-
TGTGCCACCCACCAACTGAGGACCTCCTTCTATGGCTACACCTTC
CATHQLRTSFYGYTF
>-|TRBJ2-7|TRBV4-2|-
TGTGCCAGCAGCCAAGTGGGGATCTACGAGCAGTACTTC
CASSQVGIYEQYF
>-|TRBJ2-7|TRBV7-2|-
TGTGCCAGCAGCTTAGCAGCGGAACAGCGCTACGAGCAGTACTTC
CASSLAAEQRYEQYF
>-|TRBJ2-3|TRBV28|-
TGTGCCAGCAGGGGGGTCAAGTTTAGCACAGATACGCAGTATTTT
CASRGVKFSTDTQYF
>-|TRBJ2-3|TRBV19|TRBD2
TGTGCCAGTAGTATTCGACTAGCTGGATGGCTGGGCGCAGATACGCAGTATTTT
CASSIRLAGWLGADTQYF
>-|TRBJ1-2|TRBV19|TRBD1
TGTGCCAGTAGTCCCGTGACAGGGGCGGTTAACTATGGCTACACCTTC
CASSPVTGAVNYGYTF
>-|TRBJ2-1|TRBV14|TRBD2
TGTGCCAGCAGCCAAGATCGGCGGGGGGGTAATGAGCAGTTCTTC
CASSQDRRGGNEQFF
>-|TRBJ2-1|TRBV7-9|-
TGTGCCAGCAGCTTAGATACCAATGAGCAGTTCTTC
CASSLDTNEQFF
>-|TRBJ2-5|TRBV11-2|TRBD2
TGTGCCAGCAGCTGGGGACTAGCGGGGGGACCCGCTAGGACCCAGTACTTC
CASSWGLAGGPARTQYF
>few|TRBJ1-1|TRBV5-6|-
TGTGCCAGCAACGAGGTGGGGGCCCCGGACACTGAAGCTTTCTTT
CASNEVGAPDTEAFF
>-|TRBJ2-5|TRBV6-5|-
TGTGCCAGCAGTTCCTGGAGAGGAGAGACCCAGTACTTC
CASSSWRGETQYF
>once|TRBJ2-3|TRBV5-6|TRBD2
TGTGCCAGCCCCCTGTTGGGGGGACTAGCGGGGAAGGATACGCAGTATTTT
CASPLLGGLAGKDTQYF
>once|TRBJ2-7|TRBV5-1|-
TGCGCCAGCAGCGTAAGACGGGGCGGTAACGAGCAGTACTTC
CASSVRRGGNEQYF
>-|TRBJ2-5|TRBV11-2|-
TGTGCCAGCAGCTCCCTCTCTAGGGAGACCCAGTACTTC
CASSSLSRETQYF
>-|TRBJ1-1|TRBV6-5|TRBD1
TGTGCCAGCAGTTGGAACCAGGGGGAGAACACTGAAGCTTTCTTT
CASSWNQGENTEAFF
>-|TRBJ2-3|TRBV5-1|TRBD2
TGCGCCAGCAGCTTGCGGGCTAGCGGGGTAATAACAGATACGCAGTATTTT
CASSLRASGVITDTQYF
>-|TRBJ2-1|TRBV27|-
TGTGCCAGCGCGCCGGACAGCTACAATGAGCAGTTCTTC
CASAPDSYNEQFF
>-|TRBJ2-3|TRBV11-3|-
TGTGCCAGCAGCTTGGAGGGGGGCACCACAGATACGCAGTATTTT
CASSLEGGTTDTQYF
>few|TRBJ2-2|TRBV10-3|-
TGTGCCATCAGTGAGATTAGTACAGGGTTGTCCGGGGAGCTGTTTTTT
CAISEISTGLSGELFF
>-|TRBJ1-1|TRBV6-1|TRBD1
TGTGCCAGCAGCTTCGGGACAGGGAACACTGAAGCTTTCTTT
CASSFGTGNTEAFF
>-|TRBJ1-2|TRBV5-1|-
TGCGCCAGCAGCTTTTATACAGGGAGTGGCTACACCTTC
CASSFYTGSGYTF